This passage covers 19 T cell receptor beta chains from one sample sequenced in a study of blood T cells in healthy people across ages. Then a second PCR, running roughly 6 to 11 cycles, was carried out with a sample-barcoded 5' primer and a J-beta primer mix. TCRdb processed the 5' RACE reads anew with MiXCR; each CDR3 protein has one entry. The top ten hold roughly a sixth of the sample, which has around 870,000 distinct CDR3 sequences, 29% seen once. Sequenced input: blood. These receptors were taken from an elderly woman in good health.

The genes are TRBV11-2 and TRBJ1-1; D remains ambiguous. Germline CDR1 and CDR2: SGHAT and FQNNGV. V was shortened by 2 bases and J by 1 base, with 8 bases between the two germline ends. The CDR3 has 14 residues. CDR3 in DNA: TGTGCCAGCAGCTTATCGACACCGAACACTGAAGCTTTCTTT. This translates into CASSLSTPNTEAFF.

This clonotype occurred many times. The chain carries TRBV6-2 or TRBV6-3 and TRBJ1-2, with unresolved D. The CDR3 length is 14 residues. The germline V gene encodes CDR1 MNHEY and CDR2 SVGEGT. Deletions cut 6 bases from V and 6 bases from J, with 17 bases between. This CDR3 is CASRRPDWPHGYTF. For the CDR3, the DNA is TGTGCCAGCAGACGCCCTGACTGGCCCCATGGCTACACCTTC.

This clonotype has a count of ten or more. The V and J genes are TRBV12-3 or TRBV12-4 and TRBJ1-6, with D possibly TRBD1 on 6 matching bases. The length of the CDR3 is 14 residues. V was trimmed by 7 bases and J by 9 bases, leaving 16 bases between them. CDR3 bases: TGTGCCAGCACCTCGGAACAGGGAAGTTCACCCCTCCACTTT. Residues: CASTSEQGSSPLHF.

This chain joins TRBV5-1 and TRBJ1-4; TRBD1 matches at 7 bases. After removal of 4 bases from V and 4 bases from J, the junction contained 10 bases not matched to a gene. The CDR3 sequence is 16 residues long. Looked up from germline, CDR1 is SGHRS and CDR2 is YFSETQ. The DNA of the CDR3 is TGCGCCAGCAGCCCTGGTGACAGGGAGGTTAATGAAAAACTGTTTTTT. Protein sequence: CASSPGDREVNEKLFF.

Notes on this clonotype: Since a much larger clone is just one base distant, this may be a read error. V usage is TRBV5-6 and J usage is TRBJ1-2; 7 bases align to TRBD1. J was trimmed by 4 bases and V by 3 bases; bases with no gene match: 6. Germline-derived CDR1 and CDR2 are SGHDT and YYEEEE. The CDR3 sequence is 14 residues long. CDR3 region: CASSWRGPGYGYTF. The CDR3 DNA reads TGTGCCAGCAGCTGGAGGGGGCCGGGCTATGGCTACACCTTC. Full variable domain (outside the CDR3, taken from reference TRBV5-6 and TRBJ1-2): DAGVTQSPTHLIKTRGQQVTLRCSPKSGHDTVSWYQQALGQGPQFIFQYYEEEERQRGNFPDRFSGHQFPNYSSELNVNALLLGDSALYLCASSWRGPGYGYTFGSGTRLTVV.

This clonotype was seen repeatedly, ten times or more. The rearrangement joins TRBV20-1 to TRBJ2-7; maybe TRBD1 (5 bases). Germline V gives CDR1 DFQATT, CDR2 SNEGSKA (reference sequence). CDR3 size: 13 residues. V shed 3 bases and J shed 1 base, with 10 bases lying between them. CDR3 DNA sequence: TGCAGTGCTAGTCAGGGTCAGTCCTACGAGCAGTACTTC. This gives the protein CSASQGQSYEQYF.

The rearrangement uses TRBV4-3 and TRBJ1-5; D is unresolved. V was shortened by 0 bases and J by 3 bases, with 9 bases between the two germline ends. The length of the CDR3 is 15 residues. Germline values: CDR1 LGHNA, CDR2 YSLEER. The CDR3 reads CASSQDLSFNQPQHF. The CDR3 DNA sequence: TGCGCCAGCAGCCAAGACCTCAGTTTCAATCAGCCCCAGCATTTT.

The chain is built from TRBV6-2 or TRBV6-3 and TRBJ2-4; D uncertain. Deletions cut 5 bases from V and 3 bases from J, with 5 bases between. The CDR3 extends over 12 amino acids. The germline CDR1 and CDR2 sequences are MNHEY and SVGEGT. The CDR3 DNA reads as TGTGCCAGCAGTAGAGACAAAAACATTCAGTACTTC. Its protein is CASSRDKNIQYF.

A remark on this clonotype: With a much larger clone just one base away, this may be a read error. CDR3 DNA: TGTGCCAGCAGCCTTTCCCGGGACAGGGGTCGCGAGCAGTACTTC. Its protein is CASSLSRDRGREQYF. The chain carries TRBV6-1 and TRBJ2-5, with TRBD1 matching 10 bases. The J call may not be correct, given that the DNA end is closer to TRBJ2-7. This CDR3 has 15 amino acids. Germline V lookup: CDR1 MNHNS, CDR2 SASEGT.

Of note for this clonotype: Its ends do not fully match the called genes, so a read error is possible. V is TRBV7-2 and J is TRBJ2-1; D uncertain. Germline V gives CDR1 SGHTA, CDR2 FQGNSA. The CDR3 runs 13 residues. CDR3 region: CASSLEVVKERFF. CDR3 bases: TGTGCCAGCAGCTTAGAAGTCGTCAAGGAGCGGTTCTTC.

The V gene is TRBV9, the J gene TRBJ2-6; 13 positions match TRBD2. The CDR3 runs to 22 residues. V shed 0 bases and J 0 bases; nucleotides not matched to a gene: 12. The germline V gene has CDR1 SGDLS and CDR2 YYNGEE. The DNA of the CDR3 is TGTGCCAGCAGCGTAGAGATTCCGGGACTAGCGGGACATAACTCTGGGGCCAACGTCCTGACTTTC. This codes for CASSVEIPGLAGHNSGANVLTF.

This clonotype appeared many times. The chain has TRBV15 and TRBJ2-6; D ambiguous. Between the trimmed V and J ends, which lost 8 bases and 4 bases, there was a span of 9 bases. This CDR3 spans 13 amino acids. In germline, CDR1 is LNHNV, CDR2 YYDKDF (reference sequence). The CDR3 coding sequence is TGTGCCACCGCCATTTGGGGGGCCAACGTCCTGACTTTC. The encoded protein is CATAIWGANVLTF.

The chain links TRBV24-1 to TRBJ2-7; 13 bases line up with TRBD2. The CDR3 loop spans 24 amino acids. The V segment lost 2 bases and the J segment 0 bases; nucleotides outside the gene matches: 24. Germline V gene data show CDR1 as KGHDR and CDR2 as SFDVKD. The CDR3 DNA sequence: TGTGCCACCAGTGATTCTACCAGCCGGGGAGGGGGACTAGCGGGGCCTTGTAGCTCCTACGAGCAGTACTTC. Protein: CATSDSTSRGGGLAGPCSSYEQYF.

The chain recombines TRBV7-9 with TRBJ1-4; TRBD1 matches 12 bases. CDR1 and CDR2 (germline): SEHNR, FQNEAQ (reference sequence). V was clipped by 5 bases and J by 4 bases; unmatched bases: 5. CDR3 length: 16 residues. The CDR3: CASSTRDRGRNEKLFF. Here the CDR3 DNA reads TGTGCCAGCAGCACCCGGGACAGGGGGCGTAATGAAAAACTGTTTTTT. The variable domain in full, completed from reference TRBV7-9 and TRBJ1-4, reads DTGVSQNPRHKITKRGQNVTFRCDPISEHNRLYWYRQTLGQGPEFLTYFQNEAQLEKSRLLSDRFSAERPKGSFSTLEIQRTEQGDSAMYLCASSTRDRGRNEKLFFGSGTQLSVL.

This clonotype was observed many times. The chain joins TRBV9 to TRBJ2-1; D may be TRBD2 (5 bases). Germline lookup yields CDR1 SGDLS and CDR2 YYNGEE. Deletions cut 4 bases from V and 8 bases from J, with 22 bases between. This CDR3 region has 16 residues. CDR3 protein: CASSPPPRASWYEQFF. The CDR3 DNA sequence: TGTGCCAGCAGCCCCCCCCCGAGGGCTAGCTGGTATGAGCAGTTCTTC.

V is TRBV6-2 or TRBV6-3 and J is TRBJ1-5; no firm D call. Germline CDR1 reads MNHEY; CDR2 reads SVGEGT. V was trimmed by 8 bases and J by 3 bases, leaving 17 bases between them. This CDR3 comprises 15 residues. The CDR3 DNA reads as TGTGCCAGCCAAGAATTAGGCTTGGTCAATCAGCCCCAGCATTTT. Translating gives CASQELGLVNQPQHF.

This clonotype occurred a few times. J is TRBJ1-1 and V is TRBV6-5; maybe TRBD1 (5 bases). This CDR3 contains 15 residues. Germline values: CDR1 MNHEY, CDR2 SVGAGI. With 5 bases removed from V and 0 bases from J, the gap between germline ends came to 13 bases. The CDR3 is CASSDPGTLNTEAFF. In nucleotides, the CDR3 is TGTGCCAGCAGTGACCCCGGGACCCTGAACACTGAAGCTTTCTTT.

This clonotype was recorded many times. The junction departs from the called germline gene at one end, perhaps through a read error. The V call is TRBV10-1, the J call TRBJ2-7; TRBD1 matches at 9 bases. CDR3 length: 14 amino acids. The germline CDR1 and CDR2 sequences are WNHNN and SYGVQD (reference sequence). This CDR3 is CASSVGQGPYGQYF. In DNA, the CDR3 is TGCGCCAGCAGTGTGGGACAGGGACCCTACGGGCAGTACTTC.

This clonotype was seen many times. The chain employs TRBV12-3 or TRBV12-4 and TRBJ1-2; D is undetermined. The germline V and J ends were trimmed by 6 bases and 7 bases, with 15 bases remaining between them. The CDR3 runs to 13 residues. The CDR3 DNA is TGTGCCAGCAGACCCGGACCCGGCGGTGGCTACACCTTC. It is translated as CASRPGPGGGYTF.